This T cell receptor (beta chain) was profiled in a study of cytomegalovirus exposure and HLA in healthy donors. On the study more broadly: Earlier work reported approximately 100 million unique TCR beta sequences from about 190 million T cells.

Germline values: CDR1 LNHDA, CDR2 SQIVND (reference sequence). This CDR3 spans 16 amino acids. The V segment lost 7 bases and the J segment 0 bases; nucleotides outside the gene matches: 12. Primers included in the PCR were 60 Vbeta and 13 Jbeta primers. This table comes from immunoSEQ multiplex PCR, and its TCRdb copy is limited to in-frame clones, with some not included. Counted here are 150,000 to 250,000 clones, around 77% occurring once; the ten biggest clones make up 1.5% to 2%. Notes on this clone: Its antigen remains unidentified.

Whole-study results and caveats: The only immune exposure information that was available was CMV serostatus. In a later analysis, V- and J-gene trimming of beta chains associated with a DCLRE1C missense variant, replicated independently.

This chain joins TRBV19 and TRBJ2-7; 7 bases fit TRBD1. The sequence derives from a young man in good health and CMV-seronegative. Sequenced material: PBMCs. In DNA, the CDR3 is TGTGCCAGTAACGAGAACCCCGGGACAGCCTCCTACGAGCAGTACTTC. Encoded protein: CASNENPGTASYEQYF.